This passage covers 4 T cell receptor beta chains from one sample sequenced in a study of CD8 T cells in ankylosing spondylitis (dated 2017 in TCRdb). Results and caveats for the whole study, not just this receptor: A TCR beta motif of eight highly homologous amino acid variants appeared characteristic of blood from ankylosing spondylitis patients.

Their antigens are not known. The library was built by means of 5' RACE. Sequencing was carried out with an Illumina HiSeq 2500. The public reads were quality trimmed at Q25 with fastp and then assembled into clones with MiXCR by TCRdb, keeping productive beta chains. A single entry per CDR3 protein holds the most common genes and DNA from its merged rows. The sample contains roughly 490,000 distinct CDR3 sequences, approximately 5% of them found a single time. Roughly 3.3% of the sample belongs to the ten largest clones. Material for sequencing was blood, either unsorted or a sorted T cell fraction (not recorded which). The receptor set was obtained from a male donor with ankylosing spondylitis.

The chain links TRBV7-9 to TRBJ2-7, with D uncertain. Trimming cost V 1 base and J 2 bases, with 9 bases left between them. This CDR3 comprises 14 residues. Per the germline V gene, CDR1 is SEHNR and CDR2 is FQNEAQ (reference sequence). DNA for the CDR3: TGTGCCAGCAGCTTAGGGGCCCTCACCTACGAGCAGTACTTC. Translating it yields CASSLGALTYEQYF.

This clonotype came up many times. This chain links TRBV6-1 with TRBJ1-2; D possibly corresponds to TRBD1 (6 bases). CDR1 is MNHNS and CDR2 is SASEGT in the germline V gene. Trimming shortened V by 5 bases and J by 3 bases, and 10 bases separated the two germline ends. This CDR3 has 13 amino acids. The CDR3 region is CASSRGQHYGYTF. As DNA, the CDR3 is TGTGCCAGCAGTCGAGGACAGCACTATGGCTACACCTTC.

This clonotype occurred many times. The rearrangement joins TRBV4-3 to TRBJ2-7, with TRBD2 identical over 7 bases. Germline lookup yields CDR1 LGHNA and CDR2 YSLEER. With 1 base clipped from V and 6 bases from J, the junction kept 3 bases outside the gene matches. The CDR3 extends over 13 amino acids. CDR3 coding DNA: TGCGCCAGCAGCCAAGTTTCGGGGGGCGAGCAGTACTTC. Translation gives CASSQVSGGEQYF.

This clonotype was observed many times. The V and J genes are TRBV4-3 and TRBJ1-2; D is unclear. Germline CDR1 reads LGHNA; CDR2 reads YSLEER. The CDR3 is 15 amino acids. V lost 3 bases and J lost 0, with 11 bases in between. The CDR3 DNA is TGCGCCAGCAGCCAGGGGTTCGCCCCTAACTATGGCTACACCTTC. Protein: CASSQGFAPNYGYTF.